The clone carrying this TCR beta chain was seen a few times. Its antigen is still unknown. This entry comes from a study of cytomegalovirus exposure and HLA in healthy donors. This PCR relied on a set of 60 Vbeta primers and 13 Jbeta primers. The method was immunoSEQ multiplex PCR; TCRdb's version includes in-frame clones alone and lacks a portion of them. The table shows about 120,000 clones, with over 8.5% occurring only once. At the time of sampling, donors were nominally healthy, though unrecorded immune exposures were likely. Findings of the study overall: Previously analyzed data showed that most TCR beta V segments were productive at a frequency of about 87% or about 30%. Some V segments (TRBV6-2 and TRBV6-3 among them) were excluded as indistinguishable. As was reported, the HLA-A and HLA-B alleles of most subjects were accurately predicted from TCR beta sequences.

Unmatched junction bases numbered 7, after V lost 4 bases and J lost 5 bases. Per germline, CDR1 SQVTM and CDR2 ANQGSEA. The CDR3 extends over 13 amino acids. The J gene is TRBJ1-1, the V gene TRBV29-1, with 7 positions matching TRBD1. The sample taken for sequencing was PBMCs. The source is a woman aged 40 to 50 in good health and CMV-seropositive. The CDR3 loop is CSVGEGAPTEAFF. CDR3 nucleotides: TGCAGCGTTGGCGAGGGGGCGCCTACTGAAGCTTTCTTT. The whole variable domain, filled in from reference TRBV29-1 and TRBJ1-1, reads SAVISQKPSRDICQRGTSLTIQCQVDSQVTMMFWYRQQPGQSLTLIATANQGSEATYESGFVIDKFPISRPNLTFSTLTVSNMSPEDSSIYLCSVGEGAPTEAFFGQGTRLTVV.